Given below is one T cell receptor (beta chain) in context. As yet, its antigen is unknown. PCR used 60 Vbeta primers and 13 Jbeta primers. Libraries were prepared by immunoSEQ multiplex PCR; TCRdb keeps only in-frame clonotypes and omits some of them. Found here are some 130,000 clones, 75% to 85% of them singletons; the top ten hold over 9%. The trim removed 5 bases at V and 6 bases at J, leaving 2 bases unmatched. Looked up from germline, CDR1 is MNHEY and CDR2 is SMNVEV (reference sequence). This CDR3 is 14 amino acids long. The entry originates in a study of cytomegalovirus exposure and HLA in healthy donors. Findings of the study overall: Immune exposure information available was restricted to CMV serostatus. Reports indicate that TCR beta sequences accurately predicted the HLA-A and HLA-B alleles of most subjects. Later analysis identified a missense DCLRE1C variant that was linked to TCR beta V- and J-gene trimming. A few of the chains that were CMV-associated were confirmed in vitro to be specific for CMV antigens.

The sequencing sample was made of PBMCs. This chain joins TRBV27 and TRBJ2-7; TRBD2 matches at 15 bases. This receptor was obtained from a male donor in good health and CMV-seropositive. CDR3 sequence reads: CASSPGLAGGEQYF. CDR3 bases: TGTGCCAGCAGTCCGGGACTAGCGGGAGGCGAGCAGTACTTC.